This TCR beta chain appears in the sequencing data of a study of T cell responses to AZD1222 COVID-19 vaccine. General study points: Spike-specific TCR breadth and depth rose after two AZD1222 doses.

The V end was cut by 0 bases, the J end by 2 bases, with 7 bases between. CDR1 and CDR2 (germline): SGHNT, YENEEA. CDR3 length: 14 residues. As regards this clone: The antigen is not known.

Profiled with immunoSEQ multiplex PCR; TCRdb holds only in-frame clones, not every one. The sample yields tens of thousands of clones, 80% to 95% seen once. This TCR derives from an adult who received the AZD1222 COVID-19 vaccine. The chain is built from TRBV11-3 and TRBJ1-1, with unresolved D. Source: peripheral blood, taken 28 days after the second AZD1222 dose. The CDR3 nucleotides are TGTGCCAGCAGCTTAGATTGGACCAACACTGAAGCTTTCTTT. This encodes CASSLDWTNTEAFF. Using reference TRBV11-3 and TRBJ1-1 for the parts outside the CDR3, the full variable domain is EAGVVQSPRYKIIEKKQPVAFWCNPISGHNTLYWYLQNLGQGPELLIRYENEEAVDDSQLPKDRFSAERLKGVDSTLKIQPAELGDSAVYLCASSLDWTNTEAFFGQGTRLTVV.